These 10 T cell receptor beta chains came from one sample sequenced in a study of blood T cell repertoires in COVID-19. The table came from immunoSEQ multiplex PCR; TCRdb's copy has only in-frame clones and leaves some out. The sample gives around 45,000 clones, around nine tenths of which show up once; roughly 15% is in the top ten. Sequencing was carried out using peripheral blood. Source of these receptors: a man aged 55 to 70 with active or convalescent COVID-19.

The V gene is TRBV5-5, the J gene TRBJ1-1; D is uncertain. The CDR3 covers 13 residues. In germline, CDR1 is SGHKS, CDR2 YYEKEE (reference sequence). V shed 4 bases and J shed 6 bases, with 13 bases lying between them. The CDR3 region is CASSLARFPEAFF. As DNA, the CDR3 is TGTGCCAGCAGCCTGGCCCGGTTCCCTGAAGCTTTCTTT.

The rearrangement links TRBV9 to TRBJ2-5, with 8 bases fitting TRBD2. Germline CDR1 and CDR2: SGDLS and YYNGEE. This CDR3 contains 17 residues. The V segment lost 1 base and the J segment 4 bases; nucleotides outside the gene matches: 12. Here the CDR3 reads CASSVPSAGGRGETQYF. CDR3 coding DNA: TGTGCCAGCAGCGTACCTTCTGCGGGGGGTAGAGGAGAGACCCAGTACTTC.

CDR3 sequence: CASSLDHSQETQYF. CDR3 in DNA: TGTGCCAGCAGCTTAGATCACAGTCAAGAGACCCAGTACTTC. This sequence joins TRBV11-2 and TRBJ2-5; D is unclear. The CDR3 extends over 14 amino acids. CDR1 and CDR2 from the germline V gene are SGHAT and FQNNGV. V dropped 0 bases and J dropped 2 bases, with 7 bases sitting between them. Full variable domain (outside the CDR3, taken from reference TRBV11-2 and TRBJ2-5): EAGVAQSPRYKIIEKRQSVAFWCNPISGHATLYWYQQILGQGPKLLIQFQNNGVVDDSQLPKDRFSAERLKGVDSTLKIQPAKLEDSAVYLCASSLDHSQETQYFGPGTRLLVL.

This clone was detected only a few times. The chain links TRBV4-1 to TRBJ2-1, with a possible D match to TRBD1 (5 bases). The germline V and J ends were trimmed by 3 bases and 5 bases, with 14 bases remaining between them. This CDR3 region has 15 residues. Germline V gene lookup returns CDR1 MGHRA and CDR2 YSYEKL. CDR3 in amino acids: CASSQTVQANNEQFF. In DNA form, the CDR3 reads TGCGCCAGCAGCCAGACAGTCCAGGCAAACAATGAGCAGTTCTTC.

CDR3 amino acids: CASSLVGTGYGYTF. CDR3 nucleotides: TGTGCCAGCAGCTTAGTAGGGACAGGGTATGGCTACACCTTC. The gene calls are TRBV7-9 and TRBJ1-2; 9 nucleotides line up with TRBD1. CDR3 length equals 14 residues. V lost 1 base and J lost 5; bases outside the gene matches: 2. CDR1 is SEHNR, CDR2 FQNEAQ, per germline (reference sequence).

This clone was seen just once. This chain connects TRBV7-2 to TRBJ2-7, with 12 bases lining up with TRBD2. Germline CDR1 and CDR2: SGHTA and FQGNSA. V was pared by 2 bases and J by 2 bases, with 1 base of the junction left unmatched. This CDR3 contains 15 residues. The CDR3 nucleotides are TGTGCCAGCAGCTTAAGGACTAGCGGGGCCTACGAGCAGTACTTC. Its protein product is CASSLRTSGAYEQYF.

The V call is TRBV4-1, the J call TRBJ1-2; 9 bases match TRBD1. The junction had 8 bases not matched to a gene; V was cut back by 3 bases and J by 6 bases. This CDR3 has 15 amino acids. The germline CDR1 and CDR2 sequences are MGHRA and YSYEKL. CDR3 in DNA: TGCGCCAGCAGCCAGGTAGGGACAGGGAGGGATGGCTACACCTTC. Translated: CASSQVGTGRDGYTF.

The chain is built from TRBV7-3 and TRBJ2-5, with TRBD1 as a possible D gene (5 bases). Germline V lookup: CDR1 SGHTA, CDR2 FQGTGA. The CDR3 extends over 16 amino acids. V was clipped by 0 bases and J by 4 bases, with 15 bases between them. The CDR3 reads CASSLTGSGIGETQYF. The CDR3 DNA is TGTGCCAGCAGCTTAACTGGGTCAGGGATAGGAGAGACCCAGTACTTC.

The chain combines TRBV19 with TRBJ1-3; D gene uncertain. The V end was cut by 8 bases, the J end by 2 bases, with 10 bases between. Per the germline V gene, CDR1 is LNHDA and CDR2 is SQIVND (reference sequence). This CDR3 spans 13 amino acids. The DNA of the CDR3 is TGTGCCAGTGGCCGAAGTCCTGGAAACACCATATATTTT. It yields the protein CASGRSPGNTIYF.

The chain links TRBV3-1 (or the pseudogene TRBV3-2) to TRBJ2-7, with 7 bases that match TRBD1. The V gene's germline CDR1 is LGHDT and CDR2 YNNKEL (reference sequence). The CDR3 runs 12 residues. With 1 base clipped from V and 6 bases from J, the junction kept 0 bases outside the gene matches. CDR3 sequence: CASSQGDSEQYF. CDR3 coding DNA: TGTGCCAGCAGCCAAGGGGACAGCGAGCAGTACTTC.